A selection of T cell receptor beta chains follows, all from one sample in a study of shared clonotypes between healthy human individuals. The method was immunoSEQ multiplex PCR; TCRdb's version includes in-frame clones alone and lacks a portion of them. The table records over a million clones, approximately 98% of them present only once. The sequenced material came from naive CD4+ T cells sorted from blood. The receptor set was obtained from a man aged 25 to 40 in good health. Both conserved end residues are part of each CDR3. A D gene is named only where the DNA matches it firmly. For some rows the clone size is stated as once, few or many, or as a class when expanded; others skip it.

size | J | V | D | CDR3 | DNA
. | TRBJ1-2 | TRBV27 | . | CASASKSPGGYTF | TGTGCCAGTGCATCTAAGTCCCCTGGGGGCTACACCTTC
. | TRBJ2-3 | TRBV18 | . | CASSILGETTDTQYF | TGTGCCAGCTCTATATTAGGGGAAACTACAGATACGCAGTATTTT
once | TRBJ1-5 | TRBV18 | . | CASSPLLRGGNQPQHF | TGTGCCAGCTCACCTCTTCTCCGGGGCGGCAATCAGCCCCAGCATTTT
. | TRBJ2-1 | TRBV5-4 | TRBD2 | CASSLSGSNEQFF | TGTGCCAGCAGCCTTAGCGGGAGTAATGAGCAGTTCTTC
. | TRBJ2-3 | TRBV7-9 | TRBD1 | CASSYTGGYTDTQYF | TGTGCCAGCAGTTATACAGGGGGCTACACAGATACGCAGTATTTT
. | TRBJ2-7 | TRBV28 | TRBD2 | CASSPPGLHYEQYF | TGTGCCAGCAGCCCCCCGGGACTACACTACGAGCAGTACTTC
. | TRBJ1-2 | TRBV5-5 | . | CASSPGGGHYGYTF | TGTGCCAGCAGCCCCGGAGGGGGGCACTATGGCTACACCTTC
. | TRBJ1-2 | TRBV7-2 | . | CASSLALDIYGYTF | TGTGCCAGCAGCTTAGCCCTGGACATCTATGGCTACACCTTC
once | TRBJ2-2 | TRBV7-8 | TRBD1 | CASSTRTGGLPGELFF | TGTGCCAGCAGCACGCGGACAGGGGGCCTTCCCGGGGAGCTGTTTTTT
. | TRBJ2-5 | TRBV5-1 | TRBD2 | CASSYRTGEREGITQYF | TGCGCCAGCAGCTATAGGACAGGAGAGCGGGAGGGGATCACCCAGTACTTC
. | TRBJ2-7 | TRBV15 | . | CATSRDMGYEQYF | TGTGCCACCAGCAGAGATATGGGGTACGAGCAGTACTTC
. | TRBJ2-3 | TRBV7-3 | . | CASSLGPRGSTDTQYF | TGTGCCAGCAGCTTGGGGCCCCGGGGTAGCACAGATACGCAGTATTTT
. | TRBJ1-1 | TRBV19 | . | CASTPTGMNTEAFF | TGTGCCAGTACCCCGACAGGAATGAACACTGAAGCTTTCTTT
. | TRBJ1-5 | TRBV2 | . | CASRQRQHSNQPQHF | TGTGCCAGCAGACAGAGACAGCATAGCAATCAGCCCCAGCATTTT
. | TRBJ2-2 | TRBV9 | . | CASSVGVGQGLFTGELFF | TGTGCCAGCAGCGTAGGGGTGGGTCAGGGGTTATTCACCGGGGAGCTGTTTTTT
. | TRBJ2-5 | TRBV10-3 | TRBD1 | CAISPGQGETQYF | TGTGCCATCAGCCCCGGACAGGGCGAGACCCAGTACTTC
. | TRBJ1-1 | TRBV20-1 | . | CSAAPRSAFF | TGCAGTGCGGCACCCCGTTCAGCTTTCTTT
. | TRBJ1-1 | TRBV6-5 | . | CASSSTGGNTEAFF | TGTGCCAGCAGTTCGACGGGGGGTAACACTGAAGCTTTCTTT
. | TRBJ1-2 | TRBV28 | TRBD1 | CASSLLGTGVLYGYTF | TGTGCCAGCAGTCTCCTGGGGACAGGGGTTTTGTATGGCTACACCTTC
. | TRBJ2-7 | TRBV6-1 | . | CASSDLDEQYF | TGTGCCAGCAGTGATCTTGACGAGCAGTACTTC
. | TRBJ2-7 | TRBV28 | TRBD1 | CASTLRDRNYEQYF | TGTGCCAGCACCCTGCGGGACAGGAACTACGAGCAGTACTTC
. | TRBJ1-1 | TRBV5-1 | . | CASCPGLAMNTEAFF | TGCGCCAGCTGCCCGGGGCTGGCCATGAACACTGAAGCTTTCTTT
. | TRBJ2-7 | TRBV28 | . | CASSLIAGSGYEQYF | TGTGCCAGCAGTTTAATCGCGGGATCGGGTTACGAGCAGTACTTC
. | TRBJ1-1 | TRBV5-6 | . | CASSWDPAGNTEAFF | TGTGCCAGCAGCTGGGATCCCGCAGGGAACACTGAAGCTTTCTTT
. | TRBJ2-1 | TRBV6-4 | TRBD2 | CASLTSGTGEQFF | TGTGCCAGCCTGACTAGCGGGACGGGGGAGCAGTTCTTC
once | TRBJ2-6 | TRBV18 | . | CASSPIPVNPRANVLTF | TGTGCCAGCTCACCGATTCCGGTTAACCCAAGGGCCAACGTCCTGACTTTC
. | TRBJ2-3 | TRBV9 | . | CASSVAALGDTQYF | TGTGCCAGCAGCGTAGCGGCCCTCGGAGATACGCAGTATTTT
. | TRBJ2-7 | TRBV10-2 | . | CASRNYQGAYEQYF | TGCGCCAGCAGGAATTACCAAGGCGCCTACGAGCAGTACTTC
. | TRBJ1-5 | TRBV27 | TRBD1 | CASSSSPFDRVNNQPQHF | TGTGCCAGCAGTTCATCACCCTTCGACAGGGTCAACAATCAGCCCCAGCATTTT
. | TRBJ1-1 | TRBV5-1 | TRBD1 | CASKEGALRNTEAFF | TGCGCCAGCAAAGAGGGGGCCCTAAGGAACACTGAAGCTTTCTTT
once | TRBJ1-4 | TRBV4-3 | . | CASSRSPPTTNEKLFF | TGCGCCAGCAGCCGAAGCCCGCCAACAACTAATGAAAAACTGTTTTTT
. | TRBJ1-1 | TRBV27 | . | CASILGRGAKNTEAFF | TGTGCCAGCATCTTAGGTCGGGGGGCAAAGAACACTGAAGCTTTCTTT
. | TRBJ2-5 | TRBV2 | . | CASSVRETQYF | TGTGCCAGCAGTGTAAGGGAGACCCAGTACTTC
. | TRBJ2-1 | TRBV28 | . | CASSLWGRGSYNEQFF | TGTGCCAGCAGTTTGTGGGGCAGGGGCTCCTACAATGAGCAGTTCTTC
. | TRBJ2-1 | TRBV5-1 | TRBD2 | CASSLFSGSVFEQFF | TGCGCCAGCAGCTTGTTTAGCGGGAGTGTCTTTGAGCAGTTCTTC
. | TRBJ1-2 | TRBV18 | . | CASSPIAEANYGYTF | TGTGCCAGCTCACCGATTGCAGAAGCTAACTATGGCTACACCTTC
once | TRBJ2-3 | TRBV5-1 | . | CASSSLGGMTASTDTQYF | TGCGCCAGCAGCTCTTTGGGCGGCATGACGGCTAGCACAGATACGCAGTATTTT
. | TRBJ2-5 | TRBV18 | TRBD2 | CASSPGGLDQETQYF | TGTGCCAGCTCACCCGGGGGACTAGACCAAGAGACCCAGTACTTC